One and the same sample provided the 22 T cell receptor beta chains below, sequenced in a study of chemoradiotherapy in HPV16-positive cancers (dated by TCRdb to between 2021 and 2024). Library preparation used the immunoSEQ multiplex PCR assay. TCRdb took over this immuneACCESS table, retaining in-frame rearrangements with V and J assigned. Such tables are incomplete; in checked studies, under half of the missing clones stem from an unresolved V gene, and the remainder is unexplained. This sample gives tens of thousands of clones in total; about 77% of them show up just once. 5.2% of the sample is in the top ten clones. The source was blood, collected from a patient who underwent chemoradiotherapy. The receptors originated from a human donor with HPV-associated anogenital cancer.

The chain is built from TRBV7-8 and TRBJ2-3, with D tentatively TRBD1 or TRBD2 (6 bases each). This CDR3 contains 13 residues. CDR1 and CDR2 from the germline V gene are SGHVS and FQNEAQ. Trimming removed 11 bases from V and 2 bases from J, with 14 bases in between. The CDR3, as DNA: TGTGCCGGAGGAGGGGGGAACACAGATACGCAGTATTTT. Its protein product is CAGGGGNTDTQYF.

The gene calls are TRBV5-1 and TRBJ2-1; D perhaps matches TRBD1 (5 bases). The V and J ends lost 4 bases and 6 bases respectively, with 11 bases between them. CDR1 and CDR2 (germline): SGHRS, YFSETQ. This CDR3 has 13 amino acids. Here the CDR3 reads CASSTPQGNEQFF. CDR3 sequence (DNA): TGCGCCAGCAGCACCCCCCAGGGCAATGAGCAGTTCTTC.

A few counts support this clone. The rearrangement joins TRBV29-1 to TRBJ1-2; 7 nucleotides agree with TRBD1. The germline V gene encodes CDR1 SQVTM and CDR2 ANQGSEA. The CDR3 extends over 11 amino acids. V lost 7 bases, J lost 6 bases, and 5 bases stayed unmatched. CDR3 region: CSAQTGNGYTF. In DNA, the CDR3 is TGCAGCGCCCAGACAGGGAATGGCTACACCTTC.

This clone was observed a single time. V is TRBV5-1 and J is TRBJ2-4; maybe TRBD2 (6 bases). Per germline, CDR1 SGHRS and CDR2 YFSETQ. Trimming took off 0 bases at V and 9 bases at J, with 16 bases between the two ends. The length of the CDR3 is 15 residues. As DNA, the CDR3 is TGCGCCAGCAGCTTGGCCGAAGCGGCGGAGGGCATTCAGTACTTC. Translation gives CASSLAEAAEGIQYF.

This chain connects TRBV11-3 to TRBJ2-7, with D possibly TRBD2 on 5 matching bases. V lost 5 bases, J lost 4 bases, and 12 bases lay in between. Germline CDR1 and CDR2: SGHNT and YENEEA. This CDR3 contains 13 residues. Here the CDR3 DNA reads TGTGCCAGCAGCCCGGGCGGGTCTTACGAGCAGTACTTC. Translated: CASSPGGSYEQYF.

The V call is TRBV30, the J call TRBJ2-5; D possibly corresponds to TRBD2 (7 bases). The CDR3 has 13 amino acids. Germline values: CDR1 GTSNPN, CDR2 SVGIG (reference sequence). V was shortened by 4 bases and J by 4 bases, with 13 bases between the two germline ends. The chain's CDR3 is CAWTRGGRETQYF. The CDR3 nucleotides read TGTGCCTGGACTAGGGGGGGACGAGAGACCCAGTACTTC.

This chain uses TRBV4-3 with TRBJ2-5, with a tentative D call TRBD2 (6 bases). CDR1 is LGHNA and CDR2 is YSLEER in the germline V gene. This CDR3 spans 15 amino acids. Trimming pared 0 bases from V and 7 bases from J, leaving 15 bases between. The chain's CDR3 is CASSQDPQGGGTQYF. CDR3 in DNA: TGCGCCAGCAGCCAAGATCCCCAGGGAGGAGGGACCCAGTACTTC.

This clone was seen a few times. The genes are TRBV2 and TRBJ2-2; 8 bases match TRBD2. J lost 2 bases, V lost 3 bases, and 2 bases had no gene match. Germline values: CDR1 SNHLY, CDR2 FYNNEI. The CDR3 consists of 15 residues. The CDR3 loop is CASSDRGGNTGELFF. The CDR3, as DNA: TGTGCCAGCAGTGACCGGGGGGGAAACACCGGGGAGCTGTTTTTT.

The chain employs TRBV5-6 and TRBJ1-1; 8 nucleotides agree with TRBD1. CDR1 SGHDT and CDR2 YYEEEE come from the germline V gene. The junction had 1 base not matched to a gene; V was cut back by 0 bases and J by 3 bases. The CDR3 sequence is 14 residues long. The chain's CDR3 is CASSLEQGDTEAFF. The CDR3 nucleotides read TGTGCCAGCAGCTTGGAACAGGGGGACACTGAAGCTTTCTTT.

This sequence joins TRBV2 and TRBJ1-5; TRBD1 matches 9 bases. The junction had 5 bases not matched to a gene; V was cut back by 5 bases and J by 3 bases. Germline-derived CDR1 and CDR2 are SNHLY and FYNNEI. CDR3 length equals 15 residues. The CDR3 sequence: CASSPGTGNNQPQHF. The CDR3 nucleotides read TGTGCCAGCAGTCCCGGGACAGGGAACAATCAGCCCCAGCATTTT.

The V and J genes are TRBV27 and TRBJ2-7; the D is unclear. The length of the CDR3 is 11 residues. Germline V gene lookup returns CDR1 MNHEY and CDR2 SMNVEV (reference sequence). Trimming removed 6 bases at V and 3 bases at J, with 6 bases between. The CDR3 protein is CASSHNYEQYF. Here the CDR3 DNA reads TGTGCCAGCAGCCACAACTACGAGCAGTACTTC.

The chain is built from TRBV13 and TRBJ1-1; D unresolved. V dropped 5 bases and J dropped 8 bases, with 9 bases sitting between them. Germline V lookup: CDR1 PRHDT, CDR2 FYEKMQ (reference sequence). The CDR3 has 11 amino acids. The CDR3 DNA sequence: TGTGCCAGCAGCGCCAGAGTGGAAGCTTTCTTT. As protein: CASSARVEAFF.

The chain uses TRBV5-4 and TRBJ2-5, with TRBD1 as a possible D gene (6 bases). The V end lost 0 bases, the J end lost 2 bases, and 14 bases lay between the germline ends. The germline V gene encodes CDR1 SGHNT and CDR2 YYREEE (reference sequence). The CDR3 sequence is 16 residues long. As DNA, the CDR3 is TGTGCCAGCAGCTTGGTTTCTAGCAGGGGTCAAGAGACCCAGTACTTC. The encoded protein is CASSLVSSRGQETQYF.

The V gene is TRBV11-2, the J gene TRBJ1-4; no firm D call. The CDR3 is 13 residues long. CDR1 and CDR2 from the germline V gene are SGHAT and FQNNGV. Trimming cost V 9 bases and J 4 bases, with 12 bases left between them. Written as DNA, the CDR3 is TGTGCCAGTGCGCGGACGGATAATGAAAAACTGTTTTTT. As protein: CASARTDNEKLFF.

In DNA, the CDR3 is TGTGCCAGCAGTTTACTCCGGGACTTCAGGGGAGAGACCCAGTACTTC. It yields the protein CASSLLRDFRGETQYF. The rearrangement links TRBV28 to TRBJ2-5, with D possibly called TRBD1 or TRBD2 (6 bases each). The CDR3 is made up of 16 amino acids. The V gene lost 2 bases and the J gene lost 4 bases, with 17 bases spanning the gap. CDR1 is MDHEN and CDR2 is SYDVKM in the germline V gene.

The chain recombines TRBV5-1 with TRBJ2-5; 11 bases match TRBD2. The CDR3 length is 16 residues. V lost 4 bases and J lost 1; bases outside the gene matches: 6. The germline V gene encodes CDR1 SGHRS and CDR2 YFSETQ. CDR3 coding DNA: TGCGCCAGCAGCCCGACTAGCGGGGTAGGCCAAGAGACCCAGTACTTC. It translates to CASSPTSGVGQETQYF. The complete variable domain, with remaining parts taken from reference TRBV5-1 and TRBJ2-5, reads KAGVTQTPRYLIKTRGQQVTLSCSPISGHRSVSWYQQTPGQGLQFLFEYFSETQRNKGNFPGRFSGRQFSNSRSEMNVSTLELGDSALYLCASSPTSGVGQETQYFGPGTRLLVL.

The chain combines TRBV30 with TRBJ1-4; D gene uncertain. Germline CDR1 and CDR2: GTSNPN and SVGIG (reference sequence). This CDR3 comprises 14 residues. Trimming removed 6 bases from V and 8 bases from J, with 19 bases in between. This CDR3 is CACAEGGPLEKLFF. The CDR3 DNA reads TGTGCCTGTGCCGAGGGCGGACCCCTGGAAAAACTGTTTTTT.

The CDR3: CAIREGSSDYGYTF. CDR3 nucleotides: TGTGCCATCAGGGAGGGGTCGAGCGACTATGGCTACACCTTC. This chain connects TRBV10-3 to TRBJ1-2; a possible D gene is TRBD1 (5 bases). Trimming took off 6 bases at V and 3 bases at J, with 14 bases between the two ends. The CDR3 has 14 residues. Germline V gene data show CDR1 as ENHRY and CDR2 as SYGVKD.

For the CDR3, the DNA is TGTGCCACCAAGGACAGGGCCAGGACTGAAGCTTTCTTT. It specifies CATKDRARTEAFF. The chain recombines TRBV19 with TRBJ1-1; the match to TRBD1 covers 8 bases. CDR1 and CDR2 (germline): LNHDA, SQIVND (reference sequence). CDR3 length equals 13 residues. V was pared by 10 bases and J by 5 bases, with 9 bases of the junction left unmatched.

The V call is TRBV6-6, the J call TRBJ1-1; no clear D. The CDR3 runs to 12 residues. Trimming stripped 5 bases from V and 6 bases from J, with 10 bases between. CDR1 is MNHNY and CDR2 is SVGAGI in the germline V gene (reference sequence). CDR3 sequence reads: CASSRADAEAFF. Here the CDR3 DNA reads TGTGCCAGCAGTCGCGCGGATGCTGAAGCTTTCTTT.

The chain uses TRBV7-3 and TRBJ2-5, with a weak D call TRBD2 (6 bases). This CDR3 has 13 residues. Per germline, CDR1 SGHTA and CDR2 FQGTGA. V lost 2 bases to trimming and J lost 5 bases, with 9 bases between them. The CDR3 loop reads CASSLASEETQYF. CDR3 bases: TGTGCCAGCAGCTTAGCTAGCGAGGAGACCCAGTACTTC.

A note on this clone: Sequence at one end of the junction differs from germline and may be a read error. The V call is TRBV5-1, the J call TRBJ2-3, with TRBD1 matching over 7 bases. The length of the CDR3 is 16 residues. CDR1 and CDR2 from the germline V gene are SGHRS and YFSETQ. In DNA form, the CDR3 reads TGCGCCAGCAGGTTGGACTTACAGGGGAGCCCAGATACGCAGTATTTT. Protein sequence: CASRLDLQGSPDTQYF.